The clone carrying this TCR beta chain was recorded at least ten times. The antigen is undetermined. For TCR beta, libraries came from iRepertoire HTBI primers and Arm-PCR of CDR3 regions. Authors' analysis steps: The samples yielded 50 to 80 TRBV and around 14 TRBJ segments. Via MiXCR, TCRdb re-called the multiplex PCR reads, giving one row per CDR3 protein. The V and J calls reflect TCRdb's pipeline rather than the authors' work. The sample has approximately 690,000 distinct CDR3 sequences, approximately 29% seen once. The CDR3 runs 15 residues. With 6 bases removed from V and 0 bases from J, the gap between germline ends came to 12 bases. From germline, CDR1 is SQVTM and CDR2 ANQGSEA. This entry belongs to a study of regulatory T cells in long-lasting Graves disease. Time point described: persistent/refractory GD, antithyroid drugs over 5 years with positive TRAb. TCR sequences were obtained from RNA taken from PBMCs.

Study observations and caveats: Rather than thyroid tissue, only peripheral blood underwent study. Compared with new cases, persistent Graves' patients showed reduced TCR diversity. TRBV28, TRBJ1-2 and TRBJ2-5 were favored in persistent disease.

The receptor was isolated from a female donor with Graves disease. The chain links TRBV29-1 to TRBJ2-6; D may be TRBD1 or TRBD2 (5 bases each). The sample was peripheral blood mononuclear cells (PBMCs), taken when the disease was refractory, from a patient treated with antithyroid drugs. This CDR3 is CSVGTAFSGANVLTF. As DNA, the CDR3 is TGCAGCGTCGGGACCGCATTCTCTGGGGCCAACGTCCTGACTTTC.